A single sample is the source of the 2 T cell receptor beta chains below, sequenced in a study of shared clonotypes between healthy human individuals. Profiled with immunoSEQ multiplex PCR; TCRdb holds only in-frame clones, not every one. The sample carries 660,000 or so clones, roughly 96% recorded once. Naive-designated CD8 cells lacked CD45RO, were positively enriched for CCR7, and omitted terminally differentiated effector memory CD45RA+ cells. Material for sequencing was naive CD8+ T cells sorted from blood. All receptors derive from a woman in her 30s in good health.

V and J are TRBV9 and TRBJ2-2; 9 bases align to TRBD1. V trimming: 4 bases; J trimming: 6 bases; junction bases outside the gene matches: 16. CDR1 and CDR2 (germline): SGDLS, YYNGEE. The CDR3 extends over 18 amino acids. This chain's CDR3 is CASSSHPGTGILAGELFF. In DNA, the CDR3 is TGTGCCAGCAGCAGTCACCCCGGGACAGGGATATTGGCCGGGGAGCTGTTTTTT.

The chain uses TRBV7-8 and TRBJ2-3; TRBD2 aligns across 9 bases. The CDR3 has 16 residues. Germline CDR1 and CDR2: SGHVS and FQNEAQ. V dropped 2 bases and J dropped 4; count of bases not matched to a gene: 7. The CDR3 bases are TGTGCCAGCAGCTTAAGGCTAGCGGGGCCTTCAGATACGCAGTATTTT. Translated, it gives CASSLRLAGPSDTQYF. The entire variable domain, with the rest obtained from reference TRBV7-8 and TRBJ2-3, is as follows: GAGVSQSPRYKVAKRGQDVALRCDPISGHVSLFWYQQALGQGPEFLTYFQNEAQLDKSGLPSDRFFAERPEGSVSTLKIQRTQQEDSAVYLCASSLRLAGPSDTQYFGPGTRLTVL.